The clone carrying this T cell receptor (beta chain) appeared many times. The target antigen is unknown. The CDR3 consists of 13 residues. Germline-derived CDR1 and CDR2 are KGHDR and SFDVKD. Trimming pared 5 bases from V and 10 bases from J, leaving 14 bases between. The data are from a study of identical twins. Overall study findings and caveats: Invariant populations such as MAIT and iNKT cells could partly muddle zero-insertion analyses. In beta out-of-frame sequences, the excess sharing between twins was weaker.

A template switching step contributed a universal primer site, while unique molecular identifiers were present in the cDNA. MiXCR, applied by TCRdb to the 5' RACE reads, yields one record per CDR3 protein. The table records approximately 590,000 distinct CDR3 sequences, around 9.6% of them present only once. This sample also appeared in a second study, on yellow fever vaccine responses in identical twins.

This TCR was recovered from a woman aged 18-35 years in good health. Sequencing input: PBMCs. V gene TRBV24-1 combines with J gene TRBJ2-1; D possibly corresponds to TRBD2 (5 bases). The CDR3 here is CATSGLEREEQFF. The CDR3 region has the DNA TGTGCCACCAGTGGGCTGGAGAGGGAGGAGCAGTTCTTC.